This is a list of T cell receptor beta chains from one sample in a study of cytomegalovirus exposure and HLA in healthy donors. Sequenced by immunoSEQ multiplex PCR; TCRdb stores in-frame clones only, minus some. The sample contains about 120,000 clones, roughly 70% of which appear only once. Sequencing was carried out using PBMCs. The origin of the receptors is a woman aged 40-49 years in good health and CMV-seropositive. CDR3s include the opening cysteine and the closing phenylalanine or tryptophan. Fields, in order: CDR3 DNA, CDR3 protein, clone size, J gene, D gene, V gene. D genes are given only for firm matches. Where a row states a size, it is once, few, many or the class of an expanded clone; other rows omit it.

DNA: TGTGCCAGCAGCGCCGGGACAGAGGAGTACTTC; CDR3: CASSAGTEEYF; size: -; J: TRBJ2-7; D: TRBD1; V: TRBV5-6
DNA: TGTGCCATCAGTCCTGCGGGGACTAGCGGAGACAATGAGCAGTTCTTC; CDR3: CAISPAGTSGDNEQFF; size: few; J: TRBJ2-1; D: TRBD2; V: TRBV10-3
DNA: TGTGCCAGTAAGGGTGTCGCAGTTAGCGGGAGAAGAGTGTGGGCAGATACGCAGTATTTT; CDR3: CASKGVAVSGRRVWADTQYF; size: few; J: TRBJ2-3; D: TRBD2; V: TRBV19
DNA: TGTGCCAGCAGTTCGCGACAGTCAACTAATGAAAAACTGTTTTTT; CDR3: CASSSRQSTNEKLFF; size: -; J: TRBJ1-4; D: -; V: TRBV28
DNA: TGTGCCAGCAGCGTAGTGACTAGCGATAGGTACCAAGAGACCCAGTACTTC; CDR3: CASSVVTSDRYQETQYF; size: -; J: TRBJ2-5; D: TRBD2; V: TRBV9
DNA: TGTGCCAGCAGTGCTCCCGGGACTAGCGGGGGCCGAACTTCCTACAATGAGCAGTTCTTC; CDR3: CASSAPGTSGGRTSYNEQFF; size: -; J: TRBJ2-1; D: TRBD2; V: TRBV2
DNA: TGTGCCAGCAGCGTGGGGAGGAGCAATCAGCCCCAGCATTTT; CDR3: CASSVGRSNQPQHF; size: -; J: TRBJ1-5; D: -; V: TRBV9
DNA: TGTGCCAGCAGCCCCTTGGACAGTGAAAACTATGGCTACACCTTC; CDR3: CASSPLDSENYGYTF; size: few; J: TRBJ1-2; D: -; V: TRBV28
DNA: TGCGCCAGCAGCCAAGTCGGGACTAGAGAGACCCAGTACTTC; CDR3: CASSQVGTRETQYF; size: -; J: TRBJ2-5; D: TRBD2; V: TRBV4-1
DNA: TGCGCCAGCAGCTTGGCCCCCCCCGAGGTCTTGCAGTACTTC; CDR3: CASSLAPPEVLQYF; size: -; J: TRBJ2-7; D: -; V: TRBV5-1
DNA: TGTGCCAGCAGCCAAGACCGTGATTGGAGGGGCACCGGGGAGCTGTTTTTT; CDR3: CASSQDRDWRGTGELFF; size: -; J: TRBJ2-2; D: -; V: TRBV14
DNA: TGCGCCAGCAGCCAACCAACAGGGGGGAATGAAAAACTGTTTTTT; CDR3: CASSQPTGGNEKLFF; size: -; J: TRBJ1-4; D: TRBD1; V: TRBV4-1
DNA: TGTGCCAGCAGCTTGGGCCCGGTGGGCAATCAGCCCCAGCATTTT; CDR3: CASSLGPVGNQPQHF; size: -; J: TRBJ1-5; D: -; V: TRBV5-5
DNA: TGTGCCAGCTCACCTTCGGGAGTAAGCAATGAGCAGTTCTTC; CDR3: CASSPSGVSNEQFF; size: -; J: TRBJ2-1; D: -; V: TRBV18
DNA: TGTGCCAGCAGTTTGACATTGAACTATGGCTACACCTTC; CDR3: CASSLTLNYGYTF; size: -; J: TRBJ1-2; D: -; V: TRBV5-5